What follows are 3 T cell receptor beta chains derived from one specimen sequenced in a study of T cells in Graves' hyperthyroidism and ophthalmopathy. TCR beta CDR3 regions were amplified from RNA. A set of HTBI primers served as the primers for a first-round RT-PCR of the TCR CDR3. One entry per CDR3 protein results from TCRdb running MiXCR on the multiplex PCR reads. The sample contains about 520,000 distinct CDR3 sequences, around 22% of which appear only once. The sequenced sample was blood. These receptors were collected from a woman aged 25 to 39 with Graves' ophthalmopathy.

The rearrangement links TRBV2 to TRBJ2-7; D is unresolved. The CDR3 sequence is 14 residues long. The V end was cut by 3 bases, the J end by 0 bases, with 9 bases between. CDR1 is SNHLY, CDR2 FYNNEI, per germline. CDR3 residues: CASSDPNNSYEQYF. The CDR3 coding sequence is TGTGCCAGCAGTGATCCGAACAACTCCTACGAGCAGTACTTC.

This clonotype appeared many times. V is TRBV6-5 and J is TRBJ1-1; no definite D call. The CDR3 is made up of 13 amino acids. Germline values: CDR1 MNHEY, CDR2 SVGAGI. Trimming stripped 0 bases from V and 8 bases from J, with 10 bases between. The CDR3 DNA sequence: TGTGCCAGCAGTTACTCGTTCGGAGCAGAAGCTTTCTTT. Protein product: CASSYSFGAEAFF.

In its sample, this clonotype was seen many times. The chain links TRBV2 to TRBJ1-3, with no clear D. V lost 3 bases and J 0 bases, leaving 9 bases between the germline ends. The CDR3 has 15 amino acids. The V gene's germline CDR1 is SNHLY and CDR2 FYNNEI. The CDR3 region has the DNA TGTGCCAGCAGTGACGACACTGTCTCTGGAAACACCATATATTTT. Translated: CASSDDTVSGNTIYF.